The sequence of this T cell receptor beta chain was determined in a study of T-cell reconstitution after alpha-beta-depleted transplantation in children. Study conclusions and caveats: Two months or so post-transplant, alpha-beta T cells reportedly derived from several hundred expanded graft clones. Counts and diversity of T cells one year after transplant came mostly from newly produced T cells.

Unique molecular identifiers were incorporated when the TCRbeta library was constructed. TCRdb passed the PCR reads through MiXCR, listing each CDR3 protein once. This sample has some 600,000 distinct CDR3 sequences, with 13% found just once. In its sample, this clonotype was seen a few times. Its antigen remains unidentified. The receptor was isolated from a male patient younger than 18 who had a stem cell transplant for acute myeloid leukemia, so the T cells may come from the graft donor. The sample consisted of PBMCs, mostly from graft donor cells, taken 360 days after TCRalphabeta/CD19-depleted stem cell transplant.

In nucleotides, the CDR3 is TGTGCCATCAGTGAGACTGCTAGCGGGAAGGACGAGCAGTACTTC. It specifies CAISETASGKDEQYF. This chain joins TRBV10-3 and TRBJ2-7; 9 nucleotides align to TRBD2. Looked up from germline, CDR1 is ENHRY and CDR2 is SYGVKD. V shed 2 bases, J shed 5 bases, and the junction held 7 bases outside the gene matches. The CDR3 spans 15 residues.